The 23 T cell receptor beta chains below all came from one sample that was sequenced in a study of cytomegalovirus exposure and HLA in healthy donors. The PCR made use of 60 Vbeta and 13 Jbeta primers. Repertoires were generated with immunoSEQ multiplex PCR, while TCRdb's copy carries only in-frame clones and drops some. The sample consists of roughly 110,000 clones, around four fifths of them appearing once. The sample taken for sequencing was PBMCs. These TCRs come from a man in his forties or fifties in good health and CMV-seronegative.

In DNA, the CDR3 is TGTGCCAGCAGCCATTCGGGAGGAATGCCCTACGAGCAGTACGTC. It codes for CASSHSGGMPYEQYV. This chain joins TRBV9 and TRBJ2-7; 7 bases align to TRBD2. Losses at the gene ends were 4 bases for V and 2 bases for J; bases not matched to a gene: 9. This CDR3 is built from 15 residues. CDR1 SGDLS and CDR2 YYNGEE come from the germline V gene.

In DNA form, the CDR3 reads TGTGCCAGCAGCGTCGGGGGAGGCTCCTACAATGAGCAGTTCTTC. This sequence encodes CASSVGGGSYNEQFF. The J gene is TRBJ2-1, the V gene TRBV9; D might be TRBD2 (6 bases). V was trimmed by 2 bases and J by 0 bases, leaving 9 bases between them. Germline CDR1 reads SGDLS; CDR2 reads YYNGEE. This CDR3 has 15 residues.

The V and J genes are TRBV7-6 and TRBJ1-5, with a tentative D call TRBD1 (5 bases). The CDR3 length is 14 residues. Germline CDR1 reads SGHVS; CDR2 reads FNYEAQ. Trimming stripped 5 bases from V and 7 bases from J, with 15 bases between. CDR3 sequence (DNA): TGTGCCAGCAGCCTGGGGGGGTCGGGACAGCCCCAGCATTTT. Residues: CASSLGGSGQPQHF.

This rearrangement joins TRBV5-4 to TRBJ2-5; D possibly corresponds to TRBD1 (6 bases). CDR1 SGHNT and CDR2 YYREEE come from the germline V gene (reference sequence). This CDR3 comprises 15 residues. V lost 5 bases, J lost 0 bases, and 14 bases lay in between. The CDR3 sequence: CASRLRRDNQETQYF. The CDR3 coding sequence is TGTGCCAGCAGGCTCCGCCGGGACAACCAAGAGACCCAGTACTTC.

Comments on this clone: The sample holds other DNA sequences that translate to the same CDR3. The chain has TRBV2 and TRBJ1-2, with TRBD1 matching 7 bases. In germline, CDR1 is SNHLY, CDR2 FYNNEI. V shed 6 bases, J shed 3 bases, and the junction held 7 bases outside the gene matches. The CDR3 is 14 residues long. As DNA, the CDR3 is TGTGCCAGCAGGTCGACAGGGACTGACTATGGCTACACCTTC. Translated, it gives CASRSTGTDYGYTF.

The sample holds one count of this clone. The rearrangement uses TRBV2 and TRBJ2-5, with 10 nucleotides matching TRBD1. V lost 6 bases and J lost 2; bases outside the gene matches: 3. The CDR3 runs 14 residues. From germline, CDR1 is SNHLY and CDR2 FYNNEI. CDR3 DNA sequence: TGTGCCAGCAGCGGGGGACAGGGGCAAGAGACCCAGTACTTC. This encodes CASSGGQGQETQYF.

The chain recombines TRBV6-5 with TRBJ1-2, with 9 bases fitting TRBD1. Germline V gives CDR1 MNHEY, CDR2 SVGAGI. J was trimmed by 4 bases and V by 10 bases; bases with no gene match: 10. This CDR3 contains 14 residues. The CDR3 nucleotides read TGTGCCACTAGAATCGGGACAGGGCTCTATGGCTACACCTTC. This codes for CATRIGTGLYGYTF.

The J gene is TRBJ1-2, the V gene TRBV6-1; a weak D match, TRBD1 (5 bases). The CDR3 contains 17 residues. Germline CDR1 reads MNHNS; CDR2 reads SASEGT. Trimming cost V 1 base and J 8 bases, with 23 bases left between them. The CDR3 bases are TGTGCCAGCAGTGAAGGGGGGGTGTCCCGATCGTCGGGGGGCTACACCTTC. It yields the protein CASSEGGVSRSSGGYTF.

This clone was seen only a few times. The rearrangement uses TRBV10-3 and TRBJ1-3; perhaps TRBD1 as D (5 bases). Trimming left V 4 bases short and J 2 bases short, with 18 bases between. Germline assignment: CDR1 ENHRY and CDR2 SYGVKD. The CDR3 contains 17 residues. CDR3 nucleotide sequence: TGTGCCATCAGTGGCCTAAGGGGCGAGTCGGCTGGAAACACCATATATTTT. It is translated as CAISGLRGESAGNTIYF.

The CDR3, as DNA: TGTGCCAGCAGGACCAGGATCTATTCTAGCACAGATACGCAGTATTTT. It yields the protein CASRTRIYSSTDTQYF. This chain joins TRBV2 and TRBJ2-3; D gene ambiguous. This CDR3 comprises 16 residues. Trimming pared 6 bases from V and 0 bases from J, leaving 16 bases between. Germline CDR1 reads SNHLY; CDR2 reads FYNNEI.

This rearrangement joins TRBV5-1 to TRBJ2-1; D is possibly TRBD1 (6 bases). Trimming cost V 4 bases and J 9 bases, with 17 bases left between them. Germline CDR1 is SGHRS and CDR2 is YFSETQ. The CDR3 covers 14 residues. The CDR3: CASSTRTEQGEQFF. In DNA, the CDR3 is TGCGCCAGCAGCACCCGGACAGAACAGGGTGAGCAGTTCTTC.

The V and J genes are TRBV6-1 and TRBJ1-6; D uncertain. The CDR3 spans 15 residues. Per germline, CDR1 MNHNS and CDR2 SASEGT. V dropped 6 bases and J dropped 7 bases, with 16 bases sitting between them. The CDR3 is CASRQPYQQNSPLHF. The CDR3 DNA reads TGTGCCAGCAGACAGCCCTACCAACAGAATTCACCCCTCCACTTT.

The chain carries TRBV7-2 and TRBJ2-5; the match to TRBD2 covers 9 bases. The CDR3 is made up of 15 amino acids. The V segment lost 2 bases and the J segment 4 bases; nucleotides outside the gene matches: 5. The germline V gene encodes CDR1 SGHTA and CDR2 FQGNSA. The CDR3 loop is CASSLPAGGRETQYF. CDR3 DNA: TGTGCCAGCAGCTTACCTGCGGGGGGGCGAGAGACCCAGTACTTC.

The rearrangement links TRBV4-3 to TRBJ1-1, with a weak D call TRBD1 (5 bases). V lost 0 bases to trimming and J lost 4 bases, with 18 bases between them. The CDR3 has 17 residues. CDR1 and CDR2 from the germline V gene are LGHNA and YSLEER. The DNA of the CDR3 is TGCGCCAGCAGCCAAGATTTGATAAACAGGCGACTCACTGAAGCTTTCTTT. Its translation: CASSQDLINRRLTEAFF.

The chain links TRBV5-5 to TRBJ2-2, with 7 bases matching TRBD2. Germline CDR1 reads SGHKS; CDR2 reads YYEKEE (reference sequence). This CDR3 comprises 14 residues. The V gene end was trimmed by 3 bases and the J gene end by 6 bases; junction bases not matched to a gene: 5. The CDR3 nucleotides are TGTGCCAGCAGCTGGGGCGGGGGTTCCGGGGAGCTGTTTTTT. It codes for CASSWGGGSGELFF. Complete variable domain (other parts from reference TRBV5-5 and TRBJ2-2): DAGVTQSPTHLIKTRGQQVTLRCSPISGHKSVSWYQQVLGQGPQFIFQYYEKEERGRGNFPDRFSARQFPNYSSELNVNALLLGDSALYLCASSWGGGSGELFFGEGSRLTVL.

V usage is TRBV7-2 and J usage is TRBJ2-3, with 9 bases identical to TRBD1. Germline-derived CDR1 and CDR2 are SGHTA and FQGNSA. The CDR3 spans 15 residues. Trimming at V came to 5 bases and at J to 2 bases, leaving 5 bases not matched to a gene. The CDR3 DNA follows: TGTGCCAGCAGCCTGGACAGGGGATCCACAGATACGCAGTATTTT. Protein: CASSLDRGSTDTQYF.

The rearrangement joins TRBV6-5 to TRBJ2-3; 10 bases agree with TRBD2. The CDR3 is 15 amino acids. CDR1 and CDR2 (germline): MNHEY, SVGAGI. With 4 bases clipped from V and 2 bases from J, the junction kept 3 bases outside the gene matches. The CDR3 reads CASSFSGGFTDTQYF. The CDR3 DNA sequence: TGTGCCAGCAGTTTTAGCGGGGGGTTCACAGATACGCAGTATTTT.

The chain carries TRBV10-3 and TRBJ2-1; 9 nucleotides line up with TRBD2. The germline V gene has CDR1 ENHRY and CDR2 SYGVKD. This CDR3 is 17 amino acids long. The ends lost 6 bases at V and 3 bases at J; junction bases unmatched: 12. In nucleotides, the CDR3 is TGTGCCATCAGCGGTGGGGACATAGCGGGGGACTACAATGAGCAGTTCTTC. Translated: CAISGGDIAGDYNEQFF.

The gene calls are TRBV29-1 and TRBJ2-5; no clear D. V shed 7 bases and J shed 5 bases, with 8 bases lying between them. Germline lookup yields CDR1 SQVTM and CDR2 ANQGSEA. The CDR3 runs 10 residues. The DNA of the CDR3 is TGCAGCGCCCTCCGGGAGACCCAGTACTTC. It translates to CSALRETQYF.

This clone was observed a single time. The J gene is TRBJ2-2, the V gene TRBV7-6; no clear D gene. The CDR3 covers 13 residues. Trimming shortened V by 5 bases and J by 1 base, and 5 bases separated the two germline ends. In germline, CDR1 is SGHVS, CDR2 FNYEAQ. CDR3 DNA: TGTGCCAGCAGCCCGGGGAACACCGGGGAGCTGTTTTTT. This sequence encodes CASSPGNTGELFF.

The gene calls are TRBV6-5 and TRBJ2-1; weak D call: TRBD2 (6 bases). V was pared by 8 bases and J by 9 bases, with 14 bases between. The CDR3 totals 12 residues. CDR1 is MNHEY and CDR2 is SVGAGI in the germline V gene. The CDR3 DNA reads as TGTGCCAGCCGGGGAGGAAGTAGTGAGCAGTTCTTC. This codes for CASRGGSSEQFF.

The chain is built from TRBV2 and TRBJ2-5; TRBD2 matches 10 bases. The germline CDR1 and CDR2 sequences are SNHLY and FYNNEI. The CDR3 totals 17 residues. The ends lost 7 bases at V and 0 bases at J; junction bases unmatched: 11. CDR3 region: CASKGASGGPYQETQYF. The DNA for the CDR3 is TGTGCCAGCAAGGGGGCTAGCGGGGGCCCGTACCAAGAGACCCAGTACTTC.

This chain uses TRBV2 with TRBJ1-1, with D possibly being TRBD1 (5 bases). Per germline, CDR1 SNHLY and CDR2 FYNNEI. The V gene lost 2 bases and the J gene lost 5 bases, with 15 bases spanning the gap. This CDR3 has 15 residues. CDR3 DNA: TGTGCCAGCAGTGAATTTGGGGGGGTGGGTACTGAAGCTTTCTTT. Amino acids: CASSEFGGVGTEAFF. Supplemented by reference TRBV2 and TRBJ1-1, the full variable domain reads EPEVTQTPSHQVTQMGQEVILRCVPISNHLYFYWYRQILGQKVEFLVSFYNNEISEKSEIFDDQFSVERPDGSNFTLKIRSTKLEDSAMYFCASSEFGGVGTEAFFGQGTRLTVV.